The 5 T cell receptor beta chains below come from one sample, sequenced in a study of graft-versus-host responses after intestinal transplantation. Some clones are missing from TCRdb's copy, which holds only in-frame ones; the method was immunoSEQ multiplex PCR. Of around 70,000 clones in the sample, approximately 88% were seen once. No antigen has been identified for these receptors. Sequences were derived from unstimulated CD8+ T cells sorted from spleen or lymph node cells, sampled before intestinal transplant. These receptors were collected from a human donor who received an intestinal transplant.

CDR3 in DNA: TGTGCCAGTAGTAACACACGGGCTAGCGGATCCTACGAGCAGTACTTC. Translated, it gives CASSNTRASGSYEQYF. The chain has TRBV19 and TRBJ2-7; 7 bases match TRBD2. The CDR3 sequence is 16 residues long. V gave up 4 bases and J gave up 1 base; unmatched junction bases: 10. CDR1 and CDR2 from the germline V gene are LNHDA and SQIVND (reference sequence).

In DNA, the CDR3 is TGTGCCACCATAACTACAGGAAACACCGGGGAGCTGTTTTTT. Protein: CATITTGNTGELFF. The V and J genes are TRBV9 and TRBJ2-2; D might be TRBD1 (5 bases). Trimming pared 9 bases from V and 2 bases from J, leaving 14 bases between. Germline V gene data show CDR1 as SGDLS and CDR2 as YYNGEE. This CDR3 has 14 residues.

The V call is TRBV19, the J call TRBJ2-1; 10 nucleotides align to TRBD2. Trimming removed 5 bases from V and 7 bases from J; junction bases left unmatched: 2. CDR3 size: 13 residues. CDR1 LNHDA and CDR2 SQIVND come from the germline V gene (reference sequence). The CDR3 region is CASSLLAGNEQFF. The CDR3 nucleotides read TGTGCCAGTAGTCTACTAGCGGGGAATGAGCAGTTCTTC.

The chain has TRBV9 and TRBJ2-1; 8 bases map to TRBD2. Trimming cost V 1 base and J 1 base; bases outside gene matches: 4. This CDR3 is built from 16 residues. Per the germline V gene, CDR1 is SGDLS and CDR2 is YYNGEE. CDR3 loop: CASSVSSGGSYNEQFF. In nucleotides, the CDR3 is TGTGCCAGCAGCGTATCGAGCGGGGGTTCCTACAATGAGCAGTTCTTC.

The chain joins TRBV4-2 to TRBJ1-1; D gene uncertain. The germline V and J ends were trimmed by 10 bases and 5 bases, with 17 bases remaining between them. Germline V gene lookup returns CDR1 LGHNA and CDR2 YNFKEQ. The CDR3 runs to 13 residues. The CDR3 region is CATSLGRKTEAFF. CDR3 in DNA: TGTGCCACCTCCTTAGGGAGGAAAACTGAAGCTTTCTTT.